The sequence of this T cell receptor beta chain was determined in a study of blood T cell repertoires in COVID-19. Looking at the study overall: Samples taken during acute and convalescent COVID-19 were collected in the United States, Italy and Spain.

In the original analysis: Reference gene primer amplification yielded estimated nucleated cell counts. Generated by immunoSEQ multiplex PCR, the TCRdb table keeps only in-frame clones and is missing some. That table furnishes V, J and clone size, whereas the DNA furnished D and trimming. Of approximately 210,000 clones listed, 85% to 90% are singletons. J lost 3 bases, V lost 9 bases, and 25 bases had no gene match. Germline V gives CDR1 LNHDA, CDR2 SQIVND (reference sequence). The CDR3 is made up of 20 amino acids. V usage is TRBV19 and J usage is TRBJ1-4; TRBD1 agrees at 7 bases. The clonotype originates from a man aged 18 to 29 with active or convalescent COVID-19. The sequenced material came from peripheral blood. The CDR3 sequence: CARISETGQEMFGANEKLFF. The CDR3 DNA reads TGTGCCAGAATTTCAGAGACCGGACAGGAGATGTTCGGGGCTAATGAAAAACTGTTTTTT.